Following are 3 T cell receptor beta chains from one sample sequenced in a study of blood T cell repertoires in COVID-19. Assay used: immunoSEQ multiplex PCR; TCRdb lists only in-frame clones, some missing. The data hold about 180,000 clones, with approximately 83% observed a single time. Material for sequencing was peripheral blood. These receptors were taken from a human donor with active or convalescent COVID-19. The donor label of this sample is uncertain.

This clone showed up just a few times. This CDR3 reads CASSLGQEKLFF. The DNA of the CDR3 is TGTGCCAGCAGCTTAGGACAGGAAAAACTGTTTTTT. V usage is TRBV7-9 and J usage is TRBJ1-4; tentatively, D is TRBD1 (5 bases). Per the germline V gene, CDR1 is SEHNR and CDR2 is FQNEAQ (reference sequence). Trimming removed 1 base from V and 8 bases from J, with 5 bases in between. The CDR3 extends over 12 amino acids.

The chain joins TRBV21-1 to TRBJ2-5; the tabulated D call, TRBD2, remains unverified against the DNA. TRBV21-1 is deemed a pseudogene. The CDR3 extends over 15 amino acids. The CDR3 DNA is TGTGCCAGCCCAATTTCTAGCGGGAAAAAAGAGACCCAGTACTTC. As protein: CASPISSGKKETQYF.

The rearrangement links TRBV7-2 to TRBJ2-5; 9 bases line up with TRBD1. V shed 3 bases, J shed 5 bases, and the junction held 7 bases outside the gene matches. The CDR3 spans 15 residues. Germline CDR1 is SGHTA and CDR2 is FQGNSA. CDR3 DNA sequence: TGTGCCAGCAGCTTTTACGGACAGGGGCGGGAGACCCAGTACTTC. Translated: CASSFYGQGRETQYF. Full variable domain (remainder filled in from reference TRBV7-2 and TRBJ2-5): GAGVSQSPSNKVTEKGKDVELRCDPISGHTALYWYRQSLGQGLEFLIYFQGNSAPDKSGLPSDRFSAERTGGSVSTLTIQRTQQEDSAVYLCASSFYGQGRETQYFGPGTRLLVL.